Below, 9 T cell receptor beta chains from the same sample are listed, as sequenced in a study of response to subunit inactivated influenza vaccine. TCRdb recomputed calls from the RT-PCR reads with MiXCR, one row per CDR3 protein. The sample has 560,000 or so distinct CDR3 sequences, around 8% seen once. The sequencing here drew on PBMCs from blood, taken roughly 24 months after vaccination. Every receptor here comes from a man aged 45-69 years who received an inactivated influenza vaccine.

There are a few counts of this clonotype. For the CDR3, the DNA is TGTGCCAGCAGGCGAGGAGGGAAGAACACCGGGGAGCTGTTTTTT. Translating it yields CASRRGGKNTGELFF. The genes are TRBV12-3 or TRBV12-4 and TRBJ2-2; the D gene is possibly TRBD2 (6 bases). The CDR3 totals 15 residues. Trimming stripped 6 bases from V and 1 base from J, with 12 bases between.

There are many counts of this clonotype. CDR3 in DNA: TGCGCCAGCCGCCACGAGGCCGCGGATACGCAGTATTTT. It translates to CASRHEAADTQYF. V and J are TRBV10-2 and TRBJ2-3, with no clear D. Trimming removed 8 bases from V and 6 bases from J, with 15 bases in between. The CDR3 contains 13 residues. From germline, CDR1 is WSHSY and CDR2 SAAADI.

A few counts support this clonotype. The genes are TRBV28 and TRBJ2-5; 13 bases agree with TRBD2. Losses at the gene ends were 6 bases for V and 1 base for J; bases not matched to a gene: 11. The CDR3 spans 18 residues. Germline V gene lookup returns CDR1 MDHEN and CDR2 SYDVKM. This CDR3 is CASSPFQGLAGAQETQYF. The CDR3 coding sequence is TGTGCCAGCAGCCCATTTCAAGGACTAGCGGGGGCCCAAGAGACCCAGTACTTC.

The chain has TRBV6-1 and TRBJ1-1; maybe TRBD1 (5 bases). The CDR3 spans 15 residues. Between the trimmed V and J ends, which lost 7 bases and 1 base, there was a span of 16 bases. The germline V gene encodes CDR1 MNHNS and CDR2 SASEGT. The CDR3 protein is CASNNPGTGNTEAFF. The DNA for the CDR3 is TGTGCCAGCAATAACCCTGGGACTGGGAACACTGAAGCTTTCTTT.

The V and J genes are TRBV3-1 and TRBJ2-7, with D possibly being TRBD1 or TRBD2 (5 bases each). The CDR3 sequence is 14 residues long. V lost 8 bases, J lost 7 bases, and 21 bases lay in between. Per the germline V gene, CDR1 is LGHDT and CDR2 is YNNKEL (reference sequence). The DNA of the CDR3 is TGTGCCAGCGGACCCCGGGGAGAGAAGGGGGAGCAGTACTTC. Its protein is CASGPRGEKGEQYF.

This clonotype occurred a few times. The V and J genes are TRBV18 and TRBJ1-2; D not resolved. CDR3 size: 13 residues. Trimming cost V 3 bases and J 6 bases, with 11 bases left between them. CDR1 is KGHSH and CDR2 is LQKENI in the germline V gene. CDR3 nucleotide sequence: TGTGCCAGCTCACCCTCTTCGGTAAATGGCTACACCTTC. It codes for CASSPSSVNGYTF.

There are many counts of this clonotype. The chain joins TRBV25-1 to TRBJ1-6; possible D gene TRBD1, 6 bases. The CDR3 length is 14 residues. In germline, CDR1 is MGHDK, CDR2 SYGVNS. Trimming shortened V by 2 bases and J by 10 bases, and 12 bases separated the two germline ends. CDR3 in DNA: TGTGCCAGCAGTGAAGCACAGGGAGACTCACCCCTCCACTTT. Translation: CASSEAQGDSPLHF.

The genes are TRBV28 and TRBJ1-2; TRBD1 is a possible D gene (5 bases). Trimming took off 8 bases at V and 7 bases at J, with 11 bases between the two ends. The CDR3 has 11 amino acids. CDR1 and CDR2 (germline): MDHEN, SYDVKM. The CDR3 DNA reads TGTGCCAGCGGCCCGGGACGTGGCTACACCTTC. As protein: CASGPGRGYTF.

The sample holds a few counts of this clonotype. The chain uses TRBV12-3 or TRBV12-4 and TRBJ2-2; 7 positions agree with TRBD2. Trimming took 8 bases from V and 6 from J; bases not matched to a gene: 12. The CDR3 has 15 residues. The CDR3 is CASSPAAGVSGELFF. In DNA, the CDR3 is TGTGCCAGCTCGCCTGCGGCGGGAGTGTCCGGGGAGCTGTTTTTT.